This T cell receptor (beta chain) was sequenced during a study of blood T cell repertoires in COVID-19. Turning to the study itself: T cells, B-cell-depleted T cells, or PBMCs provided the cDNA or gDNA that served as material.

The germline V gene has CDR1 SNHLY and CDR2 FYNNEI. The V and J ends lost 8 bases and 7 bases, in that order; junction bases with no gene match: 11. This CDR3 region has 14 residues. Only in-frame clones appear in the TCRdb table, and some are missing; sequencing was by immunoSEQ multiplex PCR. The table has roughly 86,000 clones, approximately 82% seen once. This chain uses TRBV2 with TRBJ1-2; TRBD1 matches at 9 bases. The sequence was obtained from a woman between 70 and 85 years old with acute or convalescent COVID-19. What was sequenced was peripheral blood. The CDR3 spells CASSTGQGDGGYTF. CDR3 sequence (DNA): TGTGCCAGCTCAACGGGACAGGGTGACGGTGGCTACACCTTC.